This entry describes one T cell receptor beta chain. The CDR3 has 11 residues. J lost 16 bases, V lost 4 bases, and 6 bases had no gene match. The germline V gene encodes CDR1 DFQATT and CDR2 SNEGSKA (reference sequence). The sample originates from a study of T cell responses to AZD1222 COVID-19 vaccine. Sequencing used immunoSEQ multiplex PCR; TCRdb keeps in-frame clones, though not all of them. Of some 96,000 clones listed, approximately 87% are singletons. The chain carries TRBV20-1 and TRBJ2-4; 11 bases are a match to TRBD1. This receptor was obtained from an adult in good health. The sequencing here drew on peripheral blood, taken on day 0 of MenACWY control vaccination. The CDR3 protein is CSATGQGAGYF. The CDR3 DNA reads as TGCAGTGCTACCGGACAGGGGGCCGGCTACTTC.